The present entry profiles one T cell receptor beta chain with its context. Its antigen is unidentified. The data are from a study of T cell responses to AZD1222 COVID-19 vaccine. Whole-study results and caveats: The peak T cell response came first, and repertoires were sampled only after it. Possibly, clonal diversity was underestimated; donors were largely white British and included more females. Reports indicate that nearly half of spike-specific TCRs are directed at unmutated variant regions. Spike-specific TCRs gained breadth and depth after people received two AZD1222 doses.

Only in-frame clones appear in the TCRdb table, and some are missing; sequencing was by immunoSEQ multiplex PCR. The table lists 110,000 to 150,000 clones, approximately 92% of them singletons. The sample in question was peripheral blood, obtained 28 days after the second AZD1222 dose. The receptor was isolated from an adult who received the AZD1222 COVID-19 vaccine.

DNA for the CDR3: TGTGCCAGTAGTATAGGTCCGGGGCGGGGCACTGAAGCTTTCTTT. This translates into CASSIGPGRGTEAFF. The rearrangement joins TRBV19 to TRBJ1-1; D perhaps matches TRBD1 (5 bases). Germline V CDR1 and CDR2: LNHDA, SQIVND (reference sequence). The CDR3 consists of 15 residues. V lost 1 base to trimming and J lost 4 bases, with 13 bases between them.